This T cell receptor beta chain was observed in a study of shared clonotypes between healthy human individuals. In the naive CD8 group, cells lacked CD45RO and were positively selected for CCR7, so terminally differentiated effector memory CD45RA+ cells were left out. Assay: immunoSEQ multiplex PCR; the TCRdb copy retains only in-frame clones and omits some. The table has about 580,000 clones, roughly 98% seen once. Points on this clone: The target antigen is unknown.

Germline V gene data show CDR1 as SGHDT and CDR2 as YYEEEE. The length of the CDR3 is 13 residues. With V trimmed by 4 bases and J by 2 bases, 3 bases remained unmatched. Findings and caveats of the study: Non-shared clonotypes were found to have lower generation probabilities than the clonotypes that were shared by all four of the sorted-subset donors. A limitation of the genetic and exposure-history diversity represented arose from few donors.

This TCR was sampled from a man aged 30 to 39 in good health. The chain uses TRBV5-6 and TRBJ2-7; 7 bases match TRBD1. Sequenced material: naive CD8+ T cells sorted from blood. The CDR3 here is CASSRTGPYEQYF. In DNA, the CDR3 is TGTGCCAGCAGCCGGACAGGCCCCTACGAGCAGTACTTC.